Listed below are T cell receptor beta chains from one sample, sequenced in a study of blood T cell repertoires in COVID-19. Data came from immunoSEQ multiplex PCR; TCRdb stores just in-frame clones and leaves some out. The sample includes fewer than 250,000 clones, approximately 91% seen only once; the top ten take about 0.8%. Sequenced input: peripheral blood. The source is a man in his thirties or forties with COVID-19, enrolled during active disease. CDR3s include the opening cysteine and the closing phenylalanine or tryptophan. Fields, in order: CDR3 DNA, CDR3 protein, clone size, D gene, V gene, J gene. D genes are given only for firm matches. Some rows mark clone size as missing; the rest say once, few, many or name a class of expanded clone.

CDR3nt: TGTGCTAGTGGTTTGGTACAGGGGGCGAAGAGTGAAGCTTTCTTT
CDR3aa: CASGLVQGAKSEAFF
abundance: .
d_gene: TRBD1
v_gene: TRBV12-5
j_gene: TRBJ1-1

CDR3nt: TGCAGCGTTGAAGACCGACTAGCGGAAGAGACCCAGTACTTC
CDR3aa: CSVEDRLAEETQYF
abundance: once
d_gene: TRBD2
v_gene: TRBV29-1
j_gene: TRBJ2-5

CDR3nt: TGTGCCAGCAGCTTGCTTCAGGGGACTTCACCCCTCCACTTT
CDR3aa: CASSLLQGTSPLHF
abundance: .
d_gene: .
v_gene: TRBV5-6
j_gene: TRBJ1-6

CDR3nt: TGTGCCAGCAGCCCTGTACAGAGCTATGGCTACACCTTC
CDR3aa: CASSPVQSYGYTF
abundance: .
d_gene: .
v_gene: TRBV5-6
j_gene: TRBJ1-2

CDR3nt: TGTGCCAGTAGTCCAGACTACGGCACCGGGGAGCTGTTTTTT
CDR3aa: CASSPDYGTGELFF
abundance: .
d_gene: .
v_gene: TRBV19
j_gene: TRBJ2-2

CDR3nt: TGTGCCAGCAGTTTACGGCGGTTGAACACTGAAGCTTTCTTT
CDR3aa: CASSLRRLNTEAFF
abundance: .
d_gene: .
v_gene: TRBV27
j_gene: TRBJ1-1

CDR3nt: TGTGCCAGCTCACCACCGGAGGGCAGCGCCAAAAACATTCAGTACTTC
CDR3aa: CASSPPEGSAKNIQYF
abundance: .
d_gene: .
v_gene: TRBV18
j_gene: TRBJ2-4

CDR3nt: TGCAGCGTTTATCGGGGGGGCACAGATACGCAGTATTTT
CDR3aa: CSVYRGGTDTQYF
abundance: .
d_gene: TRBD2
v_gene: TRBV29-1
j_gene: TRBJ2-3

CDR3nt: TGTGCCAGCAAACAAGGACAAACAAGCCCGAACACTGAAGCTTTCTTT
CDR3aa: CASKQGQTSPNTEAFF
abundance: .
d_gene: .
v_gene: TRBV5-4
j_gene: TRBJ1-1

CDR3nt: TGTGCCTGGAGTGGGGGACAGGGAGGTGAAAAACTGTTTTTT
CDR3aa: CAWSGGQGGEKLFF
abundance: .
d_gene: TRBD1
v_gene: TRBV30
j_gene: TRBJ1-4

CDR3nt: TGCGCCAGCAGCCCCCGAGACAGTGAACCCTTCTATGGCTACACCTTC
CDR3aa: CASSPRDSEPFYGYTF
abundance: once
d_gene: .
v_gene: TRBV4-1
j_gene: TRBJ1-2

CDR3nt: TGTGCCAGCAGCCGCATGACAGGATCCGAGCAGTACTTC
CDR3aa: CASSRMTGSEQYF
abundance: .
d_gene: .
v_gene: TRBV3-1/TRBV3-2
j_gene: TRBJ2-7

CDR3nt: TGTGCCAGCAGCGGGACAGCAGACTATGGCTACACCTTC
CDR3aa: CASSGTADYGYTF
abundance: .
d_gene: TRBD1
v_gene: TRBV11-2
j_gene: TRBJ1-2

CDR3nt: TGCGCCAGCAGCTTGTCCCTCAATGAGCAGTTCTTC
CDR3aa: CASSLSLNEQFF
abundance: .
d_gene: .
v_gene: TRBV5-1
j_gene: TRBJ2-1

CDR3nt: TGCGCCAGCAGCCCGGGTGAGACTGCAACTAATGAAAAACTGTTTTTT
CDR3aa: CASSPGETATNEKLFF
abundance: .
d_gene: .
v_gene: TRBV5-1
j_gene: TRBJ1-4

CDR3nt: TGTGCCACGATGCGTTCTCAGCCCCAGCATTTT
CDR3aa: CATMRSQPQHF
abundance: .
d_gene: .
v_gene: TRBV6-5
j_gene: TRBJ1-5

CDR3nt: TGTGCCAGCAGCTTAGCGCTGGGGGGGGTTGGTAATTCACCCCTCCACTTT
CDR3aa: CASSLALGGVGNSPLHF
abundance: .
d_gene: .
v_gene: TRBV7-9
j_gene: TRBJ1-6

CDR3nt: TGTGCCAGCAGCCCAAGCGAGGGCTCCTACGAGCAGTACTTC
CDR3aa: CASSPSEGSYEQYF
abundance: .
d_gene: .
v_gene: TRBV5-4
j_gene: TRBJ2-7

CDR3nt: TGTGCCAGCAGCGAGAGGGATCGGGACAGGGTGGGCGAGCAGTACTTC
CDR3aa: CASSERDRDRVGEQYF
abundance: .
d_gene: TRBD1
v_gene: TRBV9
j_gene: TRBJ2-7

CDR3nt: TGTGCCAGTAGTACCCGGACAGGGGGGATCGGTTGGAATTCACCCCTCCACTTT
CDR3aa: CASSTRTGGIGWNSPLHF
abundance: once
d_gene: TRBD1
v_gene: TRBV19
j_gene: TRBJ1-6

CDR3nt: TGCGCCAGCAGCCATAAAGGGGGACCCTCCTACAATGAGCAGTTCTTC
CDR3aa: CASSHKGGPSYNEQFF
abundance: once
d_gene: .
v_gene: TRBV4-1
j_gene: TRBJ2-1

CDR3nt: TGTGCCAGCAGCTTAGGATCTCGAGCGGCAAGCTCTGGAAACACCATATATTTT
CDR3aa: CASSLGSRAASSGNTIYF
abundance: .
d_gene: .
v_gene: TRBV7-6
j_gene: TRBJ1-3

CDR3nt: TGTGCCAGCAGCTTGGTCCTAGCGGGGGCGCTTAACAATGAGCAGTTCTTC
CDR3aa: CASSLVLAGALNNEQFF
abundance: .
d_gene: TRBD2
v_gene: TRBV5-6
j_gene: TRBJ2-1

CDR3nt: TGTGCCAGCAGTGAACTACAGGGGAGCAATCAGCCCCAGCATTTT
CDR3aa: CASSELQGSNQPQHF
abundance: .
d_gene: TRBD1
v_gene: TRBV6-1
j_gene: TRBJ1-5

CDR3nt: TGTGCCAGCAGTTTAACGTCTAGAGGCTATAGCAATCAGCCCCAGCATTTT
CDR3aa: CASSLTSRGYSNQPQHF
abundance: .
d_gene: .
v_gene: TRBV27
j_gene: TRBJ1-5

CDR3nt: TGTGCCAGTAGGGGCAGCAGCTACAATGAGCAGTTCTTC
CDR3aa: CASRGSSYNEQFF
abundance: .
d_gene: .
v_gene: TRBV5-4
j_gene: TRBJ2-1

CDR3nt: TGTGCCAGCAGGGGACAGGGGGCAGAGACCCAGTACTTC
CDR3aa: CASRGQGAETQYF
abundance: .
d_gene: TRBD1
v_gene: TRBV6-4
j_gene: TRBJ2-5

CDR3nt: TGTGCCAGTAGACTAATGCGTGGGGCAGATAATCAGCCCCAGCATTTT
CDR3aa: CASRLMRGADNQPQHF
abundance: .
d_gene: .
v_gene: TRBV19
j_gene: TRBJ1-5

CDR3nt: TGTGCCAGCAGTTACTCCTCCGGGACAGGTGAAGCTTTCTTT
CDR3aa: CASSYSSGTGEAFF
abundance: .
d_gene: TRBD1
v_gene: TRBV6-6
j_gene: TRBJ1-1

CDR3nt: TGTGCCAGCAGTTTTAGTCTAGCGGACCCATACAATGAGCAGTTCTTC
CDR3aa: CASSFSLADPYNEQFF
abundance: once
d_gene: TRBD2
v_gene: TRBV27
j_gene: TRBJ2-1

CDR3nt: TGTGCCAGTAGTATGGGCACAGTCCAGCCCCAGCATTTT
CDR3aa: CASSMGTVQPQHF
abundance: .
d_gene: .
v_gene: TRBV19
j_gene: TRBJ1-5

CDR3nt: TGTGCCAGCAGCCAAGTTGGGGCGGATGAGCAGTTCTTC
CDR3aa: CASSQVGADEQFF
abundance: .
d_gene: .
v_gene: TRBV3-1/TRBV3-2
j_gene: TRBJ2-1

CDR3nt: TGTGCCAGCAGTAATCTCGGTTCACAAGAGACCCAGTACTTC
CDR3aa: CASSNLGSQETQYF
abundance: .
d_gene: .
v_gene: TRBV5-6
j_gene: TRBJ2-5

CDR3nt: TGTGCCAGCAGTTCGCCGGGGGGGGCGGATTGGTCCCAGCATTTT
CDR3aa: CASSSPGGADWSQHF
abundance: .
d_gene: .
v_gene: TRBV6-5
j_gene: TRBJ1-5

CDR3nt: TGTGCCACCAGCAGAGATTGGCAGGGGAACTATGGCTACACCTTC
CDR3aa: CATSRDWQGNYGYTF
abundance: .
d_gene: .
v_gene: TRBV15
j_gene: TRBJ1-2

CDR3nt: TGTGCCAGCAGCTGGGACAGGATTCCTGGCTACACCTTC
CDR3aa: CASSWDRIPGYTF
abundance: .
d_gene: TRBD1
v_gene: TRBV5-4
j_gene: TRBJ1-2

CDR3nt: TGTGCCATCAGCTCGACAGAGGACACTGAAGCTTTCTTT
CDR3aa: CAISSTEDTEAFF
abundance: .
d_gene: .
v_gene: TRBV10-3
j_gene: TRBJ1-1